Listed below are T cell receptor beta chains from one sample, sequenced in a study of cytomegalovirus exposure and HLA in healthy donors. Data came from immunoSEQ multiplex PCR; TCRdb stores just in-frame clones and leaves some out. The sample carries approximately 150,000 clones, about 68% recorded once. The sample was PBMCs. These receptor sequences come from a female donor in good health and CMV-seronegative. Each CDR3 is given with its conserved first and last residue. Each record gives: CDR3 DNA, CDR3 protein, D gene, J gene, clone size, V gene. The D gene is left open where the match is weak. Size is omitted from some rows. Given values are once, few, many or a class for expanded clones.

TGTGCCAGTAGCAACGGTCTTCTGAACACTGAAGCTTTCTTT	CASSNGLLNTEAFF	-	TRBJ1-1	-	TRBV19
TGTGCCAGCAGTTTCTTTATGGCTGGGGAGCTGCTTTTT	CASSFFMAGELLF	-	TRBJ2-2	-	TRBV28
TGTGCCAGTAGTGGGCAGGGAAGGACCGGGGAGCTGTTTTTT	CASSGQGRTGELFF	-	TRBJ2-2	-	TRBV19
TGCGCCAGCAGCCAAGACGGGACAGGGCTCAATGAAAAACTGTTTTTT	CASSQDGTGLNEKLFF	TRBD1	TRBJ1-4	-	TRBV4-3
TGTGCCAGCAGCCCCGGGGGGAACTATGGCTACACCTTC	CASSPGGNYGYTF	-	TRBJ1-2	-	TRBV11-1
TGTGCCACCAGCAGAGGCGGGGGAGCTAACTATGGCTACACCTTC	CATSRGGGANYGYTF	-	TRBJ1-2	-	TRBV15
TGCGCCAGCACCGGTTCGGGACAGTATTCCGAAGAGACCCAGTACTTC	CASTGSGQYSEETQYF	TRBD1	TRBJ2-5	-	TRBV5-1
TGCGCCAGCAGCCTTAACGGACAGTCCTGGCGTCAGCCCCAGCATTTT	CASSLNGQSWRQPQHF	-	TRBJ1-5	-	TRBV4-3
TGTGCCAGCAGCTTAGGTCTCGGGGGGCGGGGCAATGAGCAGTTCTTC	CASSLGLGGRGNEQFF	-	TRBJ2-1	-	TRBV11-3
TGTGCCAGCAGTCCGCTGACTGACTACGAGCAGTACTTC	CASSPLTDYEQYF	-	TRBJ2-7	-	TRBV27
TGCGCCAGCAGCCCGGGAGCCTCTGGAAACACCATATATTTT	CASSPGASGNTIYF	-	TRBJ1-3	-	TRBV5-1
TGTGCCAGCAGCTCGTGGGCGGGAGCGAACGAGCAGTACTTC	CASSSWAGANEQYF	TRBD2	TRBJ2-7	-	TRBV28
TGTGCCAGCAGCGTAGAGGGGGACAGAGTGTACTTC	CASSVEGDRVYF	TRBD1	TRBJ2-7	-	TRBV9
TGTGCCAGCACCCCTGGGGGGACCCAAGAGACCCAGTACTTC	CASTPGGTQETQYF	-	TRBJ2-5	-	TRBV7-8
TGTGCCAGCAGCCCGCGGGAGACAGCCTCCTACGAGCAGTACTTC	CASSPRETASYEQYF	TRBD2	TRBJ2-7	-	TRBV27
TGTGCCAGCAGTGAGTATATGAAGGGGAGGTACTACACTGAAGCTTTCTTT	CASSEYMKGRYYTEAFF	-	TRBJ1-1	-	TRBV6-1
TGTGCCAGCAGTTCCAAAGGAGGGAGGCTAGAGACCCAGTACTTC	CASSSKGGRLETQYF	-	TRBJ2-5	-	TRBV6-5
TGTGCCAGCAGCCCGCCCTCCGGGGGCTACAATGAGCAGTTCTTC	CASSPPSGGYNEQFF	-	TRBJ2-1	-	TRBV7-9
TGTGCCAGCAGTTACTCAGGGACAGGGTCCCAGCCCCAGCATTTT	CASSYSGTGSQPQHF	TRBD1	TRBJ1-5	-	TRBV6-6
TGTGCCTGGAGAGAGACAGTCGTCAACGAGCAGTACTTC	CAWRETVVNEQYF	-	TRBJ2-7	-	TRBV30
TGTGCCAGCAGCTTGCGTTCCGGGACAGCAGGAAACACCATATATTTT	CASSLRSGTAGNTIYF	TRBD1	TRBJ1-3	-	TRBV5-5
TGTGCCAGCAGCATCGTAGCGAATCTAGCCAAAAACATTCAGTACTTC	CASSIVANLAKNIQYF	-	TRBJ2-4	few	TRBV6-6
TGCGCCAGCAGCCCCCAGCGGGCCCTAAGAGGCCACGAGCAGTACTTC	CASSPQRALRGHEQYF	-	TRBJ2-7	-	TRBV4-1
TGTGCCAGCAGCTTCGGCCCCGGGGAAAAACTGTTTTTT	CASSFGPGEKLFF	-	TRBJ1-4	few	TRBV7-2
TGTGCCAGCAGCCTCCAGGGGGCTTGGGGCTATGGCTACACCTTC	CASSLQGAWGYGYTF	TRBD1	TRBJ1-2	-	TRBV27
TGTGCCTGGAGTCGTGACTTCGCCAGCTACACCTTC	CAWSRDFASYTF	-	TRBJ1-2	-	TRBV30
TGTGCCAGCAGCTTAGTTTCGGAGGGGACCCAGTACTTC	CASSLVSEGTQYF	-	TRBJ2-5	-	TRBV13
TGTGCCAGCAGCCCGGTAGCGGGATCGTTTTACGAGCAGTACTTC	CASSPVAGSFYEQYF	TRBD2	TRBJ2-7	-	TRBV5-4
TGTGCCAGCAGCCCTACGGGATTGAACACTGAAGCTTTCTTT	CASSPTGLNTEAFF	-	TRBJ1-1	-	TRBV11-2
TGTGCCACCTCGACAGATCCTAATGAAAAACTGTTTTTT	CATSTDPNEKLFF	-	TRBJ1-4	-	TRBV6-6
TGTGCCAGCAGTGAAGGGACTAGCGGCTCCTACGAGCAGTACTTC	CASSEGTSGSYEQYF	TRBD2	TRBJ2-7	once	TRBV6-1
TGTGCCAGCAGCCAAGATTTTCGGCAGGGTCTAGCCAAAAACATTCAGTACTTC	CASSQDFRQGLAKNIQYF	-	TRBJ2-4	-	TRBV4-2
TGTGCCAGCAGCGCCGGACAGGGTTACGTAGGGGCTAATGAAAAACTGTTTTTT	CASSAGQGYVGANEKLFF	TRBD1	TRBJ1-4	-	TRBV5-8
TGTGCCTGGAGGTTGGGACAGGGCAAGCTCACCGGGGAGCTGTTTTTT	CAWRLGQGKLTGELFF	TRBD1	TRBJ2-2	few	TRBV30
TGTGCCAGCAGCAGACCGGGACAGGACACTGAAGCTTTCTTT	CASSRPGQDTEAFF	TRBD1	TRBJ1-1	-	TRBV7-3
TGTGCCAGCAGCGACGACAGGGCGAATACGCAGTATTTT	CASSDDRANTQYF	TRBD1	TRBJ2-3	-	TRBV14
TGCGCCAGCAGCGCGACCTCGGGTCTCTCCTACGAGCAGTACTTC	CASSATSGLSYEQYF	-	TRBJ2-7	-	TRBV4-3
TGTGCCAGCAGCGTGGGCGGGGGGCCCTACGAGCAGTACTTC	CASSVGGGPYEQYF	TRBD2	TRBJ2-7	-	TRBV9